This paragraph covers one T cell receptor (beta chain) sequence. TCRdb keeps only in-frame clones here, not all; method: immunoSEQ multiplex PCR. In the table there are 150,000 to 200,000 clones, 70% to 90% of which are singletons. The data derive from a study of blood T cell repertoires in COVID-19. Study background: T cells, B-cell-depleted T cells, or PBMCs provided the cDNA or gDNA that served as material.

Germline CDR1 is SEHNR and CDR2 is FQNEAQ (reference sequence). Trimming removed 6 bases from V and 8 bases from J, with 17 bases in between. This CDR3 has 14 amino acids. This clonotype was sampled from a man aged 35 to 55 with active or convalescent COVID-19. The chain combines TRBV7-9 with TRBJ2-1, with a possible D match to TRBD2 (6 bases). The sequenced sample consisted of peripheral blood. This chain's CDR3 is CASSGEVNFHEQFF. CDR3 sequence (DNA): TGTGCCAGCAGTGGGGAGGTTAATTTCCATGAGCAGTTCTTC. The full variable domain, in which reference TRBV7-9 and TRBJ2-1 provide the parts outside the CDR3, is DTGVSQNPRHKITKRGQNVTFRCDPISEHNRLYWYRQTLGQGPEFLTYFQNEAQLEKSRLLSDRFSAERPKGSFSTLEIQRTEQGDSAMYLCASSGEVNFHEQFFGPGTRLTVL.